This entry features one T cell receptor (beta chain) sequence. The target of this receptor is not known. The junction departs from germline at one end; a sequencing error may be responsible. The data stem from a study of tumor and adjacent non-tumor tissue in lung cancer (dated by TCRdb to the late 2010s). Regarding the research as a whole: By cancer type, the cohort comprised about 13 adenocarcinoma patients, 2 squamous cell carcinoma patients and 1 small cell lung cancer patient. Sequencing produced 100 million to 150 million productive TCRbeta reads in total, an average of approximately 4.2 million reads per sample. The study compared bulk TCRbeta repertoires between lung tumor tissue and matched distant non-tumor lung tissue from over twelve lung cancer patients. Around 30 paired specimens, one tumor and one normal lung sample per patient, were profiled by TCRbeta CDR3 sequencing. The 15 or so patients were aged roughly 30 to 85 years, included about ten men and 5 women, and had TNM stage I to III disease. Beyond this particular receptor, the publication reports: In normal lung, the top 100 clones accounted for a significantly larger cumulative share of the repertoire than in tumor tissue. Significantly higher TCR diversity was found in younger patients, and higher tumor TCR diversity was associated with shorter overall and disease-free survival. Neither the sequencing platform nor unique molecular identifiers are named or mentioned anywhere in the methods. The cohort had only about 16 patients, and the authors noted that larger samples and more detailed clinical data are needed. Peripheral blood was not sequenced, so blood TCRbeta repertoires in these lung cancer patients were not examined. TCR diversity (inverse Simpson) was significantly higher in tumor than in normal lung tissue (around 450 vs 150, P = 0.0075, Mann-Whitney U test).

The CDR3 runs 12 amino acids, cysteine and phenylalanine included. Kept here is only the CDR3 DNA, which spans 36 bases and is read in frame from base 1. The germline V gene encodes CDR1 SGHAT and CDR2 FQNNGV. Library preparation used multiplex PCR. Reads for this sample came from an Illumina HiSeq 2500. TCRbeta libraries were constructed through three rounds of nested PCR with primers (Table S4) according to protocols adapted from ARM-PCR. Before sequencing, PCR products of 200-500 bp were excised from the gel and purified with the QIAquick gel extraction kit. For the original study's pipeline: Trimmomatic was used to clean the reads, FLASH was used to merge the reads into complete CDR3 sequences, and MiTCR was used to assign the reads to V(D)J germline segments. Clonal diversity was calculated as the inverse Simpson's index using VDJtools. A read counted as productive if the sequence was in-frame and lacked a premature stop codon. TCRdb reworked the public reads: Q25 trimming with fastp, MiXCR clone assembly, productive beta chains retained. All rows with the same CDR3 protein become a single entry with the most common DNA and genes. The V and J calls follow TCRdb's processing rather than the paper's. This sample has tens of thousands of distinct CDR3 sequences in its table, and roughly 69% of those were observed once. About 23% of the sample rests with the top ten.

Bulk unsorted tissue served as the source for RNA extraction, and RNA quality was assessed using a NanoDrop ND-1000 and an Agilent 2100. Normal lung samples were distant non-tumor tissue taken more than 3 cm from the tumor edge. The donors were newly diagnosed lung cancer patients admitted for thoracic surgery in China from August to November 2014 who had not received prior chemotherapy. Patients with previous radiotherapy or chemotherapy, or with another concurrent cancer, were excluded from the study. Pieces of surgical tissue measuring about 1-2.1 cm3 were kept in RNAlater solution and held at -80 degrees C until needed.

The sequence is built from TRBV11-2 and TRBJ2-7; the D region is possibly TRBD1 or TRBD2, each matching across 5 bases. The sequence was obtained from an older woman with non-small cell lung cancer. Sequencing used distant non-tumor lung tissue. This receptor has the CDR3 CTSNRGSYEEYF. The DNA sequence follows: TGTACCAGCAACCGGGGCTCCTACGAGGAGTACTTC. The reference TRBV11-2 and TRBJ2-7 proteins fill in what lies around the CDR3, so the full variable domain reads EAGVAQSPRYKIIEKRQSVAFWCNPISGHATLYWYQQILGQGPKLLIQFQNNGVVDDSQLPKDRFSAERLKGVDSTLKIQPAKLEDSAVYLCTSNRGSYEEYFGPGTRLTVT.